A single sample gave rise to the 11 T cell receptor beta chains below, sequenced in a study of memory CD4+ T cells and cytomegalovirus serostatus. Only in-frame clones appear in the TCRdb table, and some are missing; sequencing was by immunoSEQ multiplex PCR. This sample has under 50,000 clones, with around four fifths found just once. Single viable CD3+CD4+CD8-CD45RO+ cells were sorted as the memory CD4+ T cells. Sample: memory CD4+ T cells from blood. The receptors shown here come from an adult in good health and CMV-seronegative.

This clone qualifies as medium-sized. V and J are TRBV7-2 and TRBJ1-3; D gene ambiguous. Germline V gene sequence: CDR1 SGHTA, CDR2 FQGNSA. Trimming removed 1 base at V and 4 bases at J, with 11 bases between. The CDR3 contains 15 residues. The CDR3 region has the DNA TGTGCCAGCAGCTTAGGGCCCTCAAGAGGAAACACCATATATTTT. Translation: CASSLGPSRGNTIYF.

V is TRBV27 and J is TRBJ1-2, with 11 bases identical to TRBD1. Germline CDR1 and CDR2: MNHEY and SMNVEV (reference sequence). Losses at the gene ends were 5 bases for V and 4 bases for J; bases not matched to a gene: 9. CDR3 length: 16 amino acids. CDR3 sequence: CASSRTGGGMGYGYTF. CDR3 in DNA: TGTGCCAGCAGTCGGACAGGGGGCGGGATGGGCTATGGCTACACCTTC.

J is TRBJ2-1 and V is TRBV27, with D uncertain. The CDR3 length is 12 residues. Trimming shortened V by 1 base and J by 5 bases, and 3 bases separated the two germline ends. CDR1 and CDR2 from the germline V gene are MNHEY and SMNVEV (reference sequence). The CDR3 DNA sequence: TGTGCCAGCAGTTTATTGCACAATGAGCAGTTCTTC. This codes for CASSLLHNEQFF.

The gene calls are TRBV7-9 and TRBJ2-5; D is uncertain. The J call may be incorrect, as the DNA end agrees better with TRBJ2-7. The length of the CDR3 is 9 residues. Looked up from germline, CDR1 is SEHNR and CDR2 is FQNEAQ (reference sequence). CDR3 sequence (DNA): TGTGCCAGCGGGTACGAGCAGTACTTC. Its translation: CASGYEQYF.

This chain links TRBV5-4 with TRBJ1-1; the match to TRBD1 covers 7 bases. With V trimmed by 3 bases and J by 5 bases, 13 bases remained unmatched. This CDR3 spans 16 amino acids. Germline CDR1 SGHNT, CDR2 YYREEE (reference sequence). The CDR3 bases are TGTGCCAGCAGCTCGCGGACAGGCACTGTGGGGACTGAAGCTTTCTTT. Translation: CASSSRTGTVGTEAFF.

J is TRBJ1-6 and V is TRBV10-3; no reliable D call. Germline assignment: CDR1 ENHRY and CDR2 SYGVKD. The CDR3 has 13 amino acids. V shed 5 bases and J shed 4 bases, with 6 bases lying between them. DNA of the CDR3: TGTGCCATCAGTCCAGAATATAATTCACCCCTCCACTTT. Translating gives CAISPEYNSPLHF.

The chain has TRBV23-1 and TRBJ1-1, with 9 bases identical to TRBD1. Being an ORF, TRBV23-1 has a function that is uncertain. The CDR3 length is 17 residues. V gave up 0 bases and J gave up 5 bases; unmatched junction bases: 10. CDR3 nucleotide sequence: TGCGCCAGCAGTCAATCATTGTACAGGGGGCAAGAAACTGAAGCTTTCTTT. It codes for CASSQSLYRGQETEAFF.

This clone was seen a few times. The rearrangement uses TRBV7-8 and TRBJ1-2; D may be TRBD1 (6 bases). V was trimmed by 4 bases and J by 4 bases, leaving 10 bases between them. CDR1 is SGHVS and CDR2 is FQNEAQ in the germline V gene. CDR3 size: 13 residues. CDR3 in DNA: TGTGCCAGCAGCTCGGACAGAAGCTATGGCTACACCTTC. This encodes CASSSDRSYGYTF. Complete variable domain (other parts from reference TRBV7-8 and TRBJ1-2): GAGVSQSPRYKVAKRGQDVALRCDPISGHVSLFWYQQALGQGPEFLTYFQNEAQLDKSGLPSDRFFAERPEGSVSTLKIQRTQQEDSAVYLCASSSDRSYGYTFGSGTRLTVV.

This clone is a singleton in its sample. The chain is built from TRBV6-7 and TRBJ2-2; D gene unclear. TRBV6-7 is sorted into the ORF group, with uncertain function. The CDR3 contains 13 residues. With 0 bases removed from V and 6 bases from J, the gap between germline ends came to 5 bases. This CDR3 is CASSYSSPGELFF. DNA for the CDR3: TGTGCCAGCAGTTACTCGAGCCCCGGGGAGCTGTTTTTT.

The chain recombines TRBV18 with TRBJ1-1, with no clear D. V shed 4 bases and J shed 3 bases, with 9 bases lying between them. Germline CDR1 is KGHSH and CDR2 is LQKENI. The CDR3 runs to 13 residues. CDR3 region: CASSLSGYTEAFF. CDR3 sequence (DNA): TGTGCCAGCTCACTTTCCGGATACACTGAAGCTTTCTTT.

The CDR3 region has the DNA TGTGCCAGCAGCCGGGACGGAACTAATCAGCCCCAGCATTTT. Protein: CASSRDGTNQPQHF. The chain couples TRBV6-5 to TRBJ1-5, with D possibly being TRBD1 (5 bases). This CDR3 is built from 14 residues. V was pared by 6 bases and J by 4 bases, with 13 bases between. Germline V gene lookup returns CDR1 MNHEY and CDR2 SVGAGI.